A single sample gave rise to the 27 T cell receptor beta chains below, sequenced in a study of blood T cell repertoires in COVID-19. TCRdb's copy holds only in-frame clones and misses some; the assay was immunoSEQ multiplex PCR. The sample yields around 320,000 clones, around 92% seen once. The specimen sequenced was PBMCs or T cells enriched from blood (not recorded which). The receptors here all came from a woman between 45 and 60 years old who had been exposed to COVID-19.

The chain is built from TRBV9 and TRBJ2-5; D gene uncertain. V gave up 0 bases and J gave up 2 bases, with 5 bases separating them. There are 13 residues in the CDR3. CDR1 and CDR2 from the germline V gene are SGDLS and YYNGEE. For the CDR3, the DNA is TGTGCCAGCAGCGTAGGGCATCAAGAGACCCAGTACTTC. This codes for CASSVGHQETQYF.

DNA for the CDR3: TGCAGCGTTGAGGTCCCGGGGTTCGTCACTGAAGCTTTCTTT. Its translation: CSVEVPGFVTEAFF. The chain combines TRBV29-1 with TRBJ1-1; D is ambiguous. CDR1 SQVTM and CDR2 ANQGSEA come from the germline V gene. The V and J ends lost 3 bases and 4 bases respectively, with 15 bases between them. The CDR3 is made up of 14 amino acids.

The chain links TRBV18 to TRBJ2-1; tentatively, D is TRBD2 (5 bases). Trimming pared 6 bases from V and 6 bases from J, leaving 27 bases between. The CDR3 contains 18 residues. Germline CDR1 reads KGHSH; CDR2 reads LQKENI. DNA of the CDR3: TGTGCCAGCTCGCGGGCCCCCTACTCACAGAAGGGTGGCAATGAGCAGTTCTTC. Its translation is CASSRAPYSQKGGNEQFF.

The CDR3 DNA sequence: TGTGCCAGCAGTTGGGCGAAGATTCAGCCCCAGCATTTT. Its protein is CASSWAKIQPQHF. This sequence joins TRBV2 and TRBJ1-5, with D uncertain. Germline V gene sequence: CDR1 SNHLY, CDR2 FYNNEI. Trimming left V 5 bases short and J 6 bases short, with 11 bases between. The CDR3 totals 13 residues.

This chain links TRBV19 with TRBJ1-6; TRBD1 agrees at 9 bases. The germline CDR1 and CDR2 sequences are LNHDA and SQIVND (reference sequence). Unmatched junction bases numbered 7, after V lost 4 bases and J lost 9 bases. The CDR3 covers 15 residues. In nucleotides, the CDR3 is TGTGCCAGTAGTACCGCCGCGACAGGGGGTTCACCCCTCCACTTT. It specifies CASSTAATGGSPLHF.

V gene TRBV5-1 combines with J gene TRBJ2-7, with a possible D match to TRBD1 (6 bases). Trimming took 6 bases from V and 2 from J, leaving 24 bases between them. The CDR3 is 17 amino acids. Germline assignment: CDR1 SGHRS and CDR2 YFSETQ. The CDR3 DNA is TGCGCCAGCACCCTCGGGGCTCAGGGGCAGGCCACCTACGAGCAGTACTTC. Protein sequence: CASTLGAQGQATYEQYF.

The chain couples TRBV6-5 to TRBJ2-6; no clear D gene. CDR1 and CDR2 (germline): MNHEY, SVGAGI. V lost 2 bases and J 2 bases, leaving 7 bases between the germline ends. CDR3 length equals 15 residues. CDR3 amino acids: CASSYDLPGANVLTF. Here the CDR3 DNA reads TGTGCCAGCAGTTACGACTTGCCTGGGGCCAACGTCCTGACTTTC.

V gene TRBV11-2 combines with J gene TRBJ2-3, with TRBD1 as a possible D gene (6 bases). The V gene lost 2 bases and the J gene lost 0 bases, with 9 bases spanning the gap. The CDR3 is 15 residues long. From germline, CDR1 is SGHAT and CDR2 FQNNGV. Written as DNA, the CDR3 is TGTGCCAGCAGCTTATTGGGACACAGCACAGATACGCAGTATTTT. It translates to CASSLLGHSTDTQYF.

The J gene is TRBJ1-2, the V gene TRBV6-5; a weak D match, TRBD1 (6 bases). With 6 bases removed from V and 4 bases from J, the gap between germline ends came to 15 bases. The germline V gene has CDR1 MNHEY and CDR2 SVGAGI. The CDR3 sequence is 14 residues long. The CDR3 coding sequence is TGTGCCAGCAGAAACAGGGTTTATGGCTATGGCTACACCTTC. Translation gives CASRNRVYGYGYTF.

The rearrangement joins TRBV6-5 to TRBJ2-5; 9 bases agree with TRBD2. Germline CDR1 is MNHEY and CDR2 is SVGAGI. Unmatched junction bases numbered 5, after V lost 2 bases and J lost 4 bases. This CDR3 spans 15 amino acids. The CDR3 DNA follows: TGTGCCAGCAGTTACACAGCGGGGGGTCGAGAGACCCAGTACTTC. This translates into CASSYTAGGRETQYF.

V is TRBV29-1 and J is TRBJ2-7; 10 bases map to TRBD1. Trimming removed 7 bases from V and 4 bases from J; junction bases left unmatched: 7. CDR3 length: 13 amino acids. Germline CDR1 SQVTM, CDR2 ANQGSEA. The CDR3 DNA is TGCAGCGCTCTATTGGACAGGGGGTACGAGCAGTACTTC. It translates to CSALLDRGYEQYF.

The CDR3: CASSLGGSSGNTIYF. The CDR3, as DNA: TGTGCCAGCAGCTTAGGCGGAAGCTCTGGAAACACCATATATTTT. The chain has TRBV7-6 and TRBJ1-3, with no clear D. Per the germline V gene, CDR1 is SGHVS and CDR2 is FNYEAQ. V lost 1 base, J lost 0 bases, and 7 bases lay in between. This CDR3 spans 15 amino acids.

The CDR3 DNA reads as TGTGCTGGGGGGGCGCTTCCTAATGAAAAACTGTTTTTT. Its protein product is CAGGALPNEKLFF. The chain links TRBV2 to TRBJ1-4; a possible D gene is TRBD1 (6 bases). The CDR3 is made up of 13 amino acids. From germline, CDR1 is SNHLY and CDR2 FYNNEI.

V gene TRBV28 combines with J gene TRBJ1-2, with D possibly matching TRBD1 (5 bases). Deletions cut 1 base from V and 8 bases from J, with 11 bases between. The CDR3 is made up of 13 amino acids. CDR1 and CDR2 (germline): MDHEN, SYDVKM. CDR3 in amino acids: CASSLFRGEGYTF. The CDR3 DNA sequence: TGTGCCAGCAGTTTATTCCGGGGGGAGGGCTACACCTTC.

The chain joins TRBV6-1 to TRBJ1-1; D gene uncertain. Germline CDR1 is MNHNS and CDR2 is SASEGT. V was pared by 2 bases and J by 1 base, with 11 bases between. This CDR3 is built from 15 residues. The CDR3, as DNA: TGTGCCAGCAGTGAATTCTGGGAGGCGAACACTGAAGCTTTCTTT. Protein product: CASSEFWEANTEAFF.

The rearrangement links TRBV5-5 to TRBJ2-5; the D gene is possibly TRBD1 (6 bases). V dropped 4 bases and J dropped 0 bases, with 10 bases sitting between them. CDR3 length: 14 amino acids. Germline-derived CDR1 and CDR2 are SGHKS and YYEKEE (reference sequence). CDR3: CASSLGHNQETQYF. The CDR3, as DNA: TGTGCCAGCAGCCTGGGACACAACCAAGAGACCCAGTACTTC.

The rearrangement joins TRBV7-8 to TRBJ2-1, with 9 positions matching TRBD2. The CDR3 length is 15 residues. V lost 5 bases, J lost 2 bases, and 4 bases stayed unmatched. The germline CDR1 and CDR2 sequences are SGHVS and FQNEAQ. The CDR3, as DNA: TGTGCCAGCAGCGACGGCGGGGGGGCCTACAATGAGCAGTTCTTC. Residues: CASSDGGGAYNEQFF.

This chain links TRBV4-1 with TRBJ1-5; D gene unclear. The V end was cut by 0 bases, the J end by 4 bases, with 10 bases between. This CDR3 region has 15 residues. Per the germline V gene, CDR1 is MGHRA and CDR2 is YSYEKL. CDR3 DNA sequence: TGCGCCAGCAGCCAAGATGGAGCCAAAAATCAGCCCCAGCATTTT. It translates to CASSQDGAKNQPQHF.

The chain recombines TRBV7-2 with TRBJ2-1, with D tentatively TRBD2 (6 bases). This CDR3 has 16 amino acids. Germline assignment: CDR1 SGHTA and CDR2 FQGNSA. V lost 3 bases and J 3 bases, leaving 15 bases between the germline ends. CDR3 DNA sequence: TGTGCCAGCAGCTTCTCACGGGGGACTGGCTACAATGAGCAGTTCTTC. Its protein is CASSFSRGTGYNEQFF.

CDR3 DNA sequence: TGCGCCAGCAGCCAAGATCCTTTGGGACAGGGGCTCTTAGTGGTCTATGGCTACACCTTC. Translating it yields CASSQDPLGQGLLVVYGYTF. The chain links TRBV4-1 to TRBJ1-2; 10 bases match TRBD1. The CDR3 has 20 residues. The germline gives CDR1 MGHRA, CDR2 YSYEKL. J gave up 4 bases and V 0 bases, and 17 bases lay outside the gene matches.

This clone came up a few times. V gene TRBV6-5 combines with J gene TRBJ1-4; 8 nucleotides match TRBD1. The germline gives CDR1 MNHEY, CDR2 SVGAGI. The ends lost 5 bases at V and 4 bases at J; junction bases unmatched: 3. This CDR3 region has 14 residues. The CDR3 is CASSRDRNNEKLFF. As DNA, the CDR3 is TGTGCCAGCAGTAGGGACAGGAATAATGAAAAACTGTTTTTT.

The chain is built from TRBV12-3 or TRBV12-4 and TRBJ1-2, with D tentatively TRBD1 (6 bases). Trimming shortened V by 2 bases and J by 7 bases, and 11 bases separated the two germline ends. The CDR3 contains 13 residues. Here the CDR3 reads CASSLRTGTGYTF. The CDR3 DNA reads as TGTGCCAGCAGTTTAAGAACAGGGACTGGCTACACCTTC.

The rearrangement uses TRBV30 and TRBJ2-3; TRBD2 is a possible D gene (5 bases). The CDR3 contains 15 residues. The V and J ends lost 4 bases and 2 bases respectively, with 16 bases between them. Germline CDR1 GTSNPN, CDR2 SVGIG (reference sequence). CDR3 residues: CAWTRGEGFTDTQYF. In DNA, the CDR3 is TGTGCCTGGACCCGAGGAGAGGGCTTCACAGATACGCAGTATTTT.

This clone was detected a few times. The rearrangement uses TRBV7-2 and TRBJ2-1, with TRBD1 identical over 10 bases. There are 17 residues in the CDR3. Germline CDR1 reads SGHTA; CDR2 reads FQGNSA. The junction had 8 bases not matched to a gene; V was cut back by 4 bases and J by 2 bases. For the CDR3, the DNA is TGTGCCAGCAGCTCCACCTCCGGGACAGGGGCCTACAATGAGCAGTTCTTC. Translation gives CASSSTSGTGAYNEQFF.

The J gene is TRBJ1-2, the V gene TRBV6-5; D unresolved. CDR1 MNHEY and CDR2 SVGAGI come from the germline V gene. The CDR3 spans 14 residues. V lost 8 bases and J 1 base, leaving 14 bases between the germline ends. Written as DNA, the CDR3 is TGTGCCAGCTCTTACTTGAGCGATAACTATGGCTACACCTTC. As protein: CASSYLSDNYGYTF.

This chain connects TRBV3-1 (or the pseudogene TRBV3-2) to TRBJ1-5, with D possibly being TRBD1 (6 bases). The V gene's germline CDR1 is LGHDT and CDR2 YNNKEL (reference sequence). This CDR3 is 17 amino acids long. Trimming pared 0 bases from V and 2 bases from J, leaving 14 bases between. The CDR3 spells CASSQDLGGGRNQPQHF. Here the CDR3 DNA reads TGTGCCAGCAGCCAAGATTTGGGAGGGGGGCGCAATCAGCCCCAGCATTTT.

This chain uses TRBV6-1 with TRBJ1-6; D ambiguous. V was pared by 3 bases and J by 0 bases, with 6 bases between. The CDR3 totals 15 residues. CDR1 is MNHNS, CDR2 SASEGT, per germline. The CDR3 coding sequence is TGTGCCAGCAGTGATTACAGCTCCTATAATTCACCCCTCCACTTT. Translating gives CASSDYSSYNSPLHF.